These 32 T cell receptor beta chains were all obtained from the same sample, sequenced in a study of Graves' ophthalmopathy and Graves' hyperthyroidism. The study amplified TCR beta CDR3 regions using RNA transcripts. HTBI-primed first-round RT-PCR preceded second-round multiplex PCR. From the multiplex PCR reads, TCRdb called clonotypes with MiXCR, one entry per CDR3 protein. The sample carries some 1.1 million distinct CDR3 sequences, 36% recorded once. The specimen was peripheral blood or thyroid tissue (not recorded which). Source of these receptors: an adult man with Graves' hyperthyroidism.

This clonotype was counted a few times. The chain employs TRBV5-4 and TRBJ2-7; 11 nucleotides agree with TRBD1. The CDR3 spans 15 residues. Trimming at V came to 5 bases and at J to 5 bases, leaving 9 bases not matched to a gene. Looked up from germline, CDR1 is SGHNT and CDR2 is YYREEE (reference sequence). The CDR3 nucleotides are TGTGCCAGCAGACCACCGGGACAGGGGGTTCACGAGCAGTACTTC. Encoded protein: CASRPPGQGVHEQYF.

In this sample, this clonotype turned up many times. The gene calls are TRBV7-9 and TRBJ2-5; D is unclear. The CDR3 runs 14 residues. Germline V CDR1 and CDR2: SEHNR, FQNEAQ (reference sequence). V shed 2 bases and J shed 1 base, with 8 bases lying between them. CDR3 sequence reads: CASSLQASQETQYF. CDR3 sequence (DNA): TGTGCCAGCAGCTTACAGGCCAGCCAAGAGACCCAGTACTTC.

Comments on this clonotype: The junction differs from germline at one of its ends, possibly a read error. The V and J genes are TRBV7-9 and TRBJ2-7; 8 nucleotides agree with TRBD1. CDR1 is SEHNR and CDR2 is FQNEAQ in the germline V gene (reference sequence). The CDR3 is 14 amino acids. This CDR3 is CASRTGGDPYEQHF. CDR3 DNA sequence: TGTGCCAGCAGAACAGGGGGAGATCCCTACGAGCAGCACTTC.

This clonotype was seen ten or more times. The chain recombines TRBV10-2 with TRBJ1-6; perhaps TRBD1 as D (5 bases). The CDR3 sequence is 17 residues long. V was shortened by 3 bases and J by 7 bases, with 19 bases between the two germline ends. Germline V gene lookup returns CDR1 WSHSY and CDR2 SAAADI. CDR3 region: CASSESDNPPLNSPLHF. The CDR3 DNA follows: TGCGCCAGCAGTGAATCGGACAACCCACCGCTAAATTCACCCCTCCACTTT.

This clonotype was seen at least ten times. J is TRBJ2-7 and V is TRBV4-1, with D hard to call. Trimming left V 0 bases short and J 3 bases short, with 6 bases between. The CDR3 sequence is 13 residues long. In germline, CDR1 is MGHRA, CDR2 YSYEKL. The CDR3, as DNA: TGCGCCAGCAGCCAAGATAAGAGCTACGAGCAGTACTTC. Translating it yields CASSQDKSYEQYF.

This rearrangement joins TRBV29-1 to TRBJ2-5, with no clear D. The CDR3 runs 12 residues. Germline CDR1 SQVTM, CDR2 ANQGSEA. With 6 bases removed from V and 4 bases from J, the gap between germline ends came to 12 bases. DNA of the CDR3: TGCAGCGTCTTACTTTCGTCAGAGACCCAGTACTTC. Its translation is CSVLLSSETQYF.

V and J are TRBV7-8 and TRBJ2-7; 9 bases align to TRBD2. Trimming removed 5 bases from V and 6 bases from J; junction bases left unmatched: 14. Per germline, CDR1 SGHVS and CDR2 FQNEAQ. The CDR3 length is 16 residues. CDR3 residues: CASSHGPQAGGPEQYF. The CDR3 coding sequence is TGTGCCAGCAGCCACGGACCCCAAGCGGGAGGTCCCGAGCAGTACTTC.

This clonotype has at least ten counts. The chain combines TRBV2 with TRBJ1-2, with no clear D. Germline V gene data show CDR1 as SNHLY and CDR2 as FYNNEI. V lost 5 bases to trimming and J lost 8 bases, with 12 bases between them. The CDR3 sequence is 12 residues long. The CDR3 loop is CASSKEEKGYTF. In DNA form, the CDR3 reads TGTGCCAGCAGTAAAGAGGAGAAGGGCTACACCTTC.

This clonotype was seen only a few times. The V call is TRBV14, the J call TRBJ1-2, with a tentative D call TRBD1 (5 bases). CDR3 length: 13 residues. Trimming cost V 0 bases and J 6 bases, with 8 bases left between them. Germline lookup yields CDR1 SGHDN and CDR2 FVKESK. The CDR3 protein is CASSQEGGNGYTF. The CDR3 region has the DNA TGTGCCAGCAGCCAAGAGGGGGGGAATGGCTACACCTTC.

V is TRBV5-6 and J is TRBJ2-7, with 8 bases identical to TRBD1. Unmatched junction bases numbered 7, after V lost 0 bases and J lost 5 bases. CDR3 length: 15 amino acids. CDR1 is SGHDT, CDR2 YYEEEE, per germline. This CDR3 reads CASSLEWTGLNEQYF. The CDR3 DNA reads TGTGCCAGCAGCTTGGAGTGGACAGGGTTAAACGAGCAGTACTTC.

This clonotype was observed many times. The genes are TRBV4-3 and TRBJ1-5; D unclear. Germline CDR1 is LGHNA and CDR2 is YSLEER. Trimming removed 2 bases from V and 0 bases from J, with 8 bases in between. This CDR3 has 15 residues. The CDR3 protein is CASSQNTASNQPQHF. The CDR3 DNA reads TGCGCCAGCAGCCAAAACACGGCTAGCAATCAGCCCCAGCATTTT.

The sample holds many counts of this clonotype. The chain links TRBV7-2 to TRBJ2-7; 11 bases are shared with TRBD1. Trimming at V came to 5 bases and at J to 5 bases, leaving 8 bases not matched to a gene. Germline V CDR1 and CDR2: SGHTA, FQGNSA. This CDR3 is built from 15 residues. CDR3: CASSMDRGRSNEQYF. The CDR3 DNA reads TGTGCCAGCAGCATGGACAGGGGGCGTTCGAACGAGCAGTACTTC.

This clonotype was observed at least ten times. V and J are TRBV4-3 and TRBJ1-2; possibly TRBD1 for D (5 bases). CDR1 and CDR2 (germline): LGHNA, YSLEER. The V gene lost 3 bases and the J gene lost 6 bases, with 17 bases spanning the gap. The CDR3 consists of 15 residues. CDR3 DNA sequence: TGCGCCAGCAGCCACGGTTTATATGGGGCAAATGGCTACACCTTC. It translates to CASSHGLYGANGYTF.

In this sample, this clonotype turned up many times. The chain joins TRBV10-3 to TRBJ1-5, with unresolved D. Trimming removed 9 bases from V and 6 bases from J, with 15 bases in between. CDR1 is ENHRY and CDR2 is SYGVKD in the germline V gene. This CDR3 contains 13 residues. In DNA form, the CDR3 reads TGTGCCATAGGGCCCGGGGTCCGTCAGCCCCAGCATTTT. Translating gives CAIGPGVRQPQHF.

The gene calls are TRBV7-6 and TRBJ2-7; D may match TRBD1 or TRBD2 (5 bases each). The germline V gene encodes CDR1 SGHVS and CDR2 FNYEAQ. The CDR3 consists of 15 residues. V was cut by 4 bases and J by 0 bases, with 13 bases left in between. CDR3 sequence (DNA): TGTGCCAGCAGCTCCTCGCAGGGACCCTCCTACGAGCAGTACTTC. Its protein product is CASSSSQGPSYEQYF. The variable domain in full, completed from reference TRBV7-6 and TRBJ2-7, reads GAGVSQSPRYKVTKRGQDVALRCDPISGHVSLYWYRQALGQGPEFLTYFNYEAQQDKSGLPNDRFSAERPEGSISTLTIQRTEQRDSAMYRCASSSSQGPSYEQYFGPGTRLTVT.

To note about this clonotype: This could be a read error, since a much larger clone is one nucleotide away. The chain recombines TRBV25-1 with TRBJ2-5, with D tentatively TRBD1 (5 bases). V gave up 8 bases and J gave up 14 bases, with 18 bases separating them. The length of the CDR3 is 11 residues. Germline lookup yields CDR1 MGHDK and CDR2 SYGVNS. This CDR3 reads CASCRVDSFYF. CDR3 nucleotide sequence: TGTGCCAGCTGCCGAGTTGACAGTTTCTACTTC.

This clonotype was seen a handful of times. The rearrangement links TRBV10-3 to TRBJ2-7; TRBD2 matches at 11 bases. From germline, CDR1 is ENHRY and CDR2 SYGVKD. The length of the CDR3 is 18 residues. Trimming at V came to 6 bases and at J to 0 bases, leaving 13 bases not matched to a gene. CDR3 DNA: TGTGCCATCAGCCAGACTAGCGGGACCGAGGAAGGCTCCTACGAGCAGTACTTC. Translated, it gives CAISQTSGTEEGSYEQYF.

At least ten counts were recorded for this clonotype. The chain links TRBV7-8 to TRBJ1-1; maybe TRBD1 (5 bases). The CDR3 is 14 residues long. Germline loops: CDR1 SGHVS, CDR2 FQNEAQ. Deletions cut 5 bases from V and 7 bases from J, with 17 bases between. CDR3 residues: CASSRRVDLSEAFF. The CDR3 bases are TGTGCCAGCAGCCGCAGGGTTGACCTCAGTGAAGCTTTCTTT.

This clonotype has at least ten counts. The chain employs TRBV6-1 and TRBJ1-4; no clear D gene. CDR3 length: 11 amino acids. Germline-derived CDR1 and CDR2 are MNHNS and SASEGT. The chain's CDR3 is CVTSKGQSLFF. Written as DNA, the CDR3 is TGTGTCACTTCGAAAGGGCAGTCACTGTTTTTT.

The chain combines TRBV10-1 with TRBJ2-5, with D possibly being TRBD2 (5 bases). V lost 5 bases and J lost 1, with 20 bases in between. The CDR3 covers 17 residues. Germline V gene data show CDR1 as WNHNN and CDR2 as SYGVQD (reference sequence). CDR3 in amino acids: CASSNQVGGRSQETQYF. CDR3 coding DNA: TGCGCCAGCAGTAACCAGGTTGGAGGCAGATCCCAAGAGACCCAGTACTTC.

This chain links TRBV20-1 with TRBJ1-6; possibly TRBD1 for D (5 bases). This CDR3 comprises 14 residues. Looked up from germline, CDR1 is DFQATT and CDR2 is SNEGSKA (reference sequence). Trimming took 6 bases from V and 10 from J, leaving 19 bases between them. CDR3: CSAGRGGIGSPLHF. The CDR3 bases are TGCAGTGCCGGACGGGGGGGGATTGGATCACCCCTCCACTTT.

V is TRBV7-2 and J is TRBJ2-2, with a possible D match to TRBD2 (6 bases). The CDR3 length is 17 residues. The germline V and J ends were trimmed by 5 bases and 6 bases, with 22 bases remaining between them. Germline lookup yields CDR1 SGHTA and CDR2 FQGNSA. This chain's CDR3 is CASSSNGDSRSSGELFF. The CDR3 DNA sequence: TGTGCCAGCAGCAGCAATGGGGACTCACGTAGCTCCGGGGAGCTGTTTTTT. Full variable domain (remainder filled in from reference TRBV7-2 and TRBJ2-2): GAGVSQSPSNKVTEKGKDVELRCDPISGHTALYWYRQSLGQGLEFLIYFQGNSAPDKSGLPSDRFSAERTGGSVSTLTIQRTQQEDSAVYLCASSSNGDSRSSGELFFGEGSRLTVL.

On this clonotype: A much larger clone differs by one base, so this may be a read error. This CDR3 reads CASSLGGGRDTYGQYF. The CDR3 DNA follows: TGTGCCAGCAGCTTAGGTGGGGGGCGCGACACCTACGGGCAGTACTTC. This chain uses TRBV7-2 with TRBJ2-7; D may match TRBD1 or TRBD2 (6 bases each). Germline lookup yields CDR1 SGHTA and CDR2 FQGNSA. The CDR3 is 16 residues long.

This clonotype was recorded at least ten times. This rearrangement joins TRBV9 to TRBJ1-3; TRBD1 agrees at 8 bases. The V gene end was trimmed by 3 bases and the J gene end by 4 bases; junction bases not matched to a gene: 6. The CDR3 has 15 residues. Germline V lookup: CDR1 SGDLS, CDR2 YYNGEE. Here the CDR3 DNA reads TGTGCCAGCAGCGCGACCCGGGACAGGGGAAACACCATATATTTT. This gives the protein CASSATRDRGNTIYF.

This chain connects TRBV3-1 to TRBJ2-7; D is unclear. The CDR3 contains 9 residues. V lost 2 bases and J lost 11, with 4 bases in between. From germline, CDR1 is LGHDT and CDR2 YNNKEL (reference sequence). CDR3 nucleotide sequence: TGTGCCAGCAGCCAATGGAAGTACTTC. Its protein product is CASSQWKYF.

This clonotype occurred many times. The chain links TRBV7-8 to TRBJ1-6; 8 bases agree with TRBD1. The CDR3 loop spans 16 amino acids. The germline V gene encodes CDR1 SGHVS and CDR2 FQNEAQ. V was clipped by 1 base and J by 9 bases; unmatched bases: 8. The CDR3 loop is CASSLGWTGSGSPLHF. Written as DNA, the CDR3 is TGTGCCAGCAGCTTAGGGTGGACAGGGTCGGGTTCACCCCTCCACTTT. Variable domain in full (rest from reference TRBV7-8 and TRBJ1-6): GAGVSQSPRYKVAKRGQDVALRCDPISGHVSLFWYQQALGQGPEFLTYFQNEAQLDKSGLPSDRFFAERPEGSVSTLKIQRTQQEDSAVYLCASSLGWTGSGSPLHFGNGTRLTVT.

The chain is built from TRBV25-1 and TRBJ2-7; TRBD2 matches 7 bases. CDR1 and CDR2 from the germline V gene are MGHDK and SYGVNS. CDR3 length equals 15 residues. Unmatched junction bases numbered 10, after V lost 5 bases and J lost 3 bases. CDR3 amino acids: CASSLAGLDLYEQYF. CDR3 bases: TGTGCCAGCAGTTTAGCAGGACTAGATCTCTACGAGCAGTACTTC.

In the case of this clonotype: A junction end diverges from the germline sequence, so it may reflect a read error. The chain joins TRBV6-5 to TRBJ1-5, with D unclear. CDR1 is MNHEY, CDR2 SVGAGI, per germline. The CDR3 is 15 residues long. CDR3 loop: CASGYNRYSNQPQHF. The CDR3 coding sequence is TGTGCCAGCGGTTACAATAGGTATAGCAATCAGCCCCAGCATTTT.

The gene calls are TRBV5-6 and TRBJ2-7, with D perhaps TRBD1 or TRBD2 (6 bases each). The ends were cut back, 4 bases at V and 6 bases at J, with 23 bases in the middle. Germline V gene data show CDR1 as SGHDT and CDR2 as YYEEEE. This CDR3 has 16 residues. The CDR3, as DNA: TGTGCCAGCAGCCCCGCTTCTGGGGGGCCGACTCGCGAGCAGTACTTC. Encoded protein: CASSPASGGPTREQYF.

This chain uses TRBV25-1 with TRBJ2-3, with TRBD1 as a possible D gene (6 bases). The CDR3 is 17 residues long. Trimming took 5 bases from V and 1 from J, leaving 19 bases between them. Looked up from germline, CDR1 is MGHDK and CDR2 is SYGVNS. The CDR3 sequence is CASSRTQGLGGTDTQYF. The CDR3 DNA reads TGTGCCAGCAGTCGAACCCAGGGGTTGGGGGGCACAGATACGCAGTATTTT. Together with reference TRBV25-1 and TRBJ2-3, the CDR3 gives the full variable domain: EADIYQTPRYLVIGTGKKITLECSQTMGHDKMYWYQQDPGMELHLIHYSYGVNSTEKGDLSSESTVSRIRTEHFPLTLESARPSHTSQYLCASSRTQGLGGTDTQYFGPGTRLTVL.

This clonotype was detected many times. The V and J genes are TRBV19 and TRBJ1-2; no firm D call. Per the germline V gene, CDR1 is LNHDA and CDR2 is SQIVND (reference sequence). The CDR3 consists of 10 residues. Trimming left V 10 bases short and J 4 bases short, with 7 bases between. CDR3 loop: CATLSYGYTF. CDR3 bases: TGTGCCACCCTCAGCTATGGCTACACCTTC.

The CDR3 here is CASSPSLGGEAFF. CDR3 in DNA: TGTGCCAGCAGTCCAAGCCTGGGCGGTGAAGCTTTCTTT. The J gene is TRBJ1-1, the V gene TRBV27; no clear D. Germline CDR1 and CDR2: MNHEY and SMNVEV (reference sequence). This CDR3 spans 13 amino acids. Trimming removed 5 bases at V and 7 bases at J, with 14 bases between.